Given below is one TCR beta chain in context. Its matching antigen is unknown. The same CDR3 can be traced to other DNA sequences in this sample. Primers: 60 Vbeta forward and 13 Jbeta reverse. Method: immunoSEQ multiplex PCR; TCRdb's copy keeps in-frame clones and lacks some. In the table there are 150,000 to 200,000 clones, 8.5% to 10% of which are singletons. The CDR3 has 12 amino acids. Germline loops: CDR1 ENHRY, CDR2 SYGVKD. V gave up 8 bases and J gave up 1 base, with 8 bases separating them. The source of the sample is a study of cytomegalovirus exposure and HLA in healthy donors. Study outcomes and limitations: It was reportedly the case that the classifier diagnosed cytomegalovirus status with high specificity and sensitivity. A cluster of highly shared sequence variants was likely a sequencing artifact.

The gene calls are TRBV10-3 and TRBJ1-1; no definite D call. Input material: PBMCs. The source of this sequence is a young woman in good health and CMV-seropositive. CDR3 in amino acids: CAIRQANTEAFF. The CDR3 region has the DNA TGTGCCATCCGGCAGGCGAACACTGAAGCTTTCTTT.